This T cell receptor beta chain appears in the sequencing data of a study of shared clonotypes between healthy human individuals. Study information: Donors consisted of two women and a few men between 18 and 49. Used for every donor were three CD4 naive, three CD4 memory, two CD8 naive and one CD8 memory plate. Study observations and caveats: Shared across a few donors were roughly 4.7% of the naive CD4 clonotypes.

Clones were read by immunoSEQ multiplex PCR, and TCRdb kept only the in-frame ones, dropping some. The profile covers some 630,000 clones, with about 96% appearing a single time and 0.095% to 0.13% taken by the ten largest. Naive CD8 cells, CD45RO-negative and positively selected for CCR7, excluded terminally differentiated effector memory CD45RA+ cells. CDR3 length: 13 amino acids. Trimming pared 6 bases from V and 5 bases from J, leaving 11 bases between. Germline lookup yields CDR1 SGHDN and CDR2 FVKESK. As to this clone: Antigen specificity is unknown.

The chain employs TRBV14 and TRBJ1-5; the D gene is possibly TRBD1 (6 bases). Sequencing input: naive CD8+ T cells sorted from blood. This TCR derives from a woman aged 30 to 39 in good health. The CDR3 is CASSEDSYQPQHF. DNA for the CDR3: TGTGCCAGCAGTGAGGACAGCTATCAGCCCCAGCATTTT.